Each of the 30 T cell receptor beta chains below was sequenced from the same sample in a study of radiotherapy plus CTLA-4 blockade in lung cancer. Some clones are missing from TCRdb's copy, which holds only in-frame ones; the method was immunoSEQ multiplex PCR. The sample includes 13,000 to 15,000 clones, approximately 70% seen only once; the top ten take 46%. This specimen consisted of peripheral blood, obtained from a patient treated with radiotherapy plus ipilimumab. The receptors were sampled from a human donor with non-small cell lung cancer whose response to radiotherapy plus ipilimumab could not be evaluated.

The chain uses TRBV11-2 and TRBJ1-1; D is perhaps TRBD1 (6 bases). This CDR3 comprises 15 residues. The germline gives CDR1 SGHAT, CDR2 FQNNGV. V was trimmed by 5 bases and J by 2 bases, leaving 15 bases between them. The CDR3 coding sequence is TGTGCCAGCAGCGCGAGAGGACAGATAAACACTGAAGCTTTCTTT. Amino acid sequence: CASSARGQINTEAFF.

This chain links TRBV5-1 with TRBJ2-1; 10 bases are shared with TRBD1. In germline, CDR1 is SGHRS, CDR2 YFSETQ. The CDR3 loop spans 16 amino acids. Germline trimming cut 0 bases from V and 5 bases from J; bases unmatched to any gene: 5. DNA of the CDR3: TGCGCCAGCAGCTTGGGACAGGGGGCAGGAAACAATGAGCAGTTCTTC. Translating gives CASSLGQGAGNNEQFF. The entire variable domain, with the rest obtained from reference TRBV5-1 and TRBJ2-1, is as follows: KAGVTQTPRYLIKTRGQQVTLSCSPISGHRSVSWYQQTPGQGLQFLFEYFSETQRNKGNFPGRFSGRQFSNSRSEMNVSTLELGDSALYLCASSLGQGAGNNEQFFGPGTRLTVL.

This sequence joins TRBV19 and TRBJ2-2; possibly TRBD2 for D (5 bases). V lost 4 bases and J lost 2, with 11 bases in between. The CDR3 runs 15 residues. Germline V lookup: CDR1 LNHDA, CDR2 SQIVND (reference sequence). Here the CDR3 reads CASSKGLENTGELFF. The CDR3 nucleotides read TGTGCCAGTAGTAAAGGACTGGAAAACACCGGGGAGCTGTTTTTT. Looking up the rest from reference TRBV19 and TRBJ2-2 gives the full variable domain: DGGITQSPKYLFRKEGQNVTLSCEQNLNHDAMYWYRQDPGQGLRLIYYSQIVNDFQKGDIAEGYSVSREKKESFPLTVTSAQKNPTAFYLCASSKGLENTGELFFGEGSRLTVL.

The chain has TRBV11-2 and TRBJ1-1; 9 bases align to TRBD1. The CDR3 runs 15 residues. Germline V lookup: CDR1 SGHAT, CDR2 FQNNGV. V lost 5 bases to trimming and J lost 4 bases; unmatched junction nucleotides: 8. The CDR3 coding sequence is TGTGCCAGCAGCGGATGGGACAGGGTTTTCACTGAAGCTTTCTTT. Translation gives CASSGWDRVFTEAFF.

This clone has a handful of counts. Its ends do not fully match the called genes, so a read error is possible. The chain joins TRBV2 to TRBJ2-3, with 8 bases aligning to TRBD2. Per the germline V gene, CDR1 is SNHLY and CDR2 is FYNNEI. The CDR3 extends over 12 amino acids. The CDR3 nucleotides are TGTGCCAGCAGAGCCGGGGGGGAGGGGGTGATTTTT. As protein: CASRAGGEGVIF.

This clone was seen only once. The genes are TRBV7-9 and TRBJ2-5; TRBD2 agrees at 14 bases. J lost 2 bases, V lost 3 bases, and 5 bases had no gene match. The CDR3 consists of 17 residues. Germline V gene lookup returns CDR1 SEHNR and CDR2 FQNEAQ (reference sequence). DNA for the CDR3: TGTGCCAGCAGCTTCGGACTAGCGGGGGGACCACAAGAGACCCAGTACTTC. Encoded protein: CASSFGLAGGPQETQYF.

The chain recombines TRBV11-3 with TRBJ2-5, with 9 bases identical to TRBD1. J gave up 4 bases and V 4 bases, and 7 bases lay outside the gene matches. Germline V CDR1 and CDR2: SGHNT, YENEEA. The CDR3 covers 15 residues. CDR3 bases: TGTGCCAGCAGCTCCGGGACAGGGAACCGAGAGACCCAGTACTTC. Translated: CASSSGTGNRETQYF.

The chain employs TRBV5-6 and TRBJ1-1, with 10 bases identical to TRBD1. The ends lost 7 bases at V and 5 bases at J; junction bases unmatched: 5. The germline V gene has CDR1 SGHDT and CDR2 YYEEEE. The CDR3 totals 13 residues. The CDR3 loop is CASGDRGRTEAFF. The DNA of the CDR3 is TGTGCCAGCGGAGACAGGGGGCGGACTGAAGCTTTCTTT.

The gene calls are TRBV7-2 and TRBJ2-5; D perhaps matches TRBD2 (6 bases). V lost 0 bases and J 5 bases, leaving 7 bases between the germline ends. Per germline, CDR1 SGHTA and CDR2 FQGNSA. There are 13 residues in the CDR3. The CDR3 sequence: CASSLAGGETQYF. Written as DNA, the CDR3 is TGTGCCAGCAGCTTAGCCGGGGGTGAGACCCAGTACTTC.

This clone was counted between two and nine times. The chain employs TRBV7-2 and TRBJ2-5, with D maybe TRBD1 (5 bases). This CDR3 contains 14 residues. The V end lost 3 bases, the J end lost 5 bases, and 13 bases lay between the germline ends. Germline assignment: CDR1 SGHTA and CDR2 FQGNSA. Here the CDR3 DNA reads TGTGCCAGCAGCTTCGGCAGGGATGGTGAGACCCAGTACTTC. This encodes CASSFGRDGETQYF. Full variable domain (rest looked up from reference TRBV7-2 and TRBJ2-5): GAGVSQSPSNKVTEKGKDVELRCDPISGHTALYWYRQSLGQGLEFLIYFQGNSAPDKSGLPSDRFSAERTGGSVSTLTIQRTQQEDSAVYLCASSFGRDGETQYFGPGTRLLVL.

This clone was picked up a small number of times. The J gene is TRBJ2-1, the V gene TRBV2; weak D call: TRBD2 (5 bases). The ends were cut back, 7 bases at V and 0 bases at J, with 13 bases in the middle. This CDR3 contains 15 residues. From germline, CDR1 is SNHLY and CDR2 FYNNEI. The CDR3 sequence: CASKGSAGSYNEQFF. CDR3 sequence (DNA): TGTGCCAGCAAGGGTAGCGCGGGCTCCTACAATGAGCAGTTCTTC.

This sequence joins TRBV6-6 and TRBJ1-1; 10 positions agree with TRBD1. Germline trimming cut 7 bases from V and 5 bases from J; bases unmatched to any gene: 10. In germline, CDR1 is MNHNY, CDR2 SVGAGI (reference sequence). The CDR3 length is 15 residues. The CDR3 here is CASIIGQGGWTEAFF. The DNA for the CDR3 is TGTGCCAGCATAATAGGACAGGGGGGTTGGACTGAAGCTTTCTTT.

This clone was observed a single time. V and J are TRBV9 and TRBJ2-1; 14 bases match TRBD2. Losses at the gene ends were 3 bases for V and 1 base for J; bases not matched to a gene: 3. The CDR3 extends over 17 amino acids. Germline values: CDR1 SGDLS, CDR2 YYNGEE. CDR3 sequence: CASSGLAGGPSYNEQFF. CDR3 sequence (DNA): TGTGCCAGCAGCGGACTAGCGGGGGGGCCTTCCTACAATGAGCAGTTCTTC.

The V call is TRBV18, the J call TRBJ1-3; D is perhaps TRBD1 (5 bases). This CDR3 is 15 amino acids long. Deletions cut 3 bases from V and 3 bases from J, with 12 bases between. CDR1 is KGHSH and CDR2 is LQKENI in the germline V gene. The CDR3 nucleotides are TGTGCCAGCTCACCGACAGCCGACATTGGAAACACCATATATTTT. Its protein product is CASSPTADIGNTIYF.

The V call is TRBV5-4, the J call TRBJ2-2, with TRBD2 matching 12 bases. Trimming cost V 4 bases and J 6 bases; bases outside gene matches: 7. The CDR3 spans 16 residues. Germline CDR1 reads SGHNT; CDR2 reads YYREEE (reference sequence). The CDR3 protein is CASSRTSGGTAGELFF. The DNA for the CDR3 is TGTGCCAGCAGCCGAACTAGCGGGGGGACGGCCGGGGAGCTGTTTTTT.

This clone has just a few counts. This sequence joins TRBV6-4 and TRBJ2-5; TRBD2 agrees at 10 bases. This CDR3 comprises 16 residues. The V gene end was trimmed by 3 bases and the J gene end by 5 bases; junction bases not matched to a gene: 9. CDR1 MRHNA and CDR2 SNTAGT come from the germline V gene. The CDR3 loop reads CASSELAGGRRETQYF. The CDR3 DNA is TGTGCCAGCAGTGAATTAGCGGGGGGCCGGCGGGAGACCCAGTACTTC.

The rearrangement uses TRBV5-6 and TRBJ1-5, with a tentative D call TRBD1 (5 bases). The CDR3 loop spans 16 amino acids. Trimming took off 3 bases at V and 0 bases at J, with 13 bases between the two ends. Germline V gives CDR1 SGHDT, CDR2 YYEEEE. CDR3 sequence: CASSYDRAYSNQPQHF. The CDR3 DNA follows: TGTGCCAGCAGCTACGACAGAGCATATAGCAATCAGCCCCAGCATTTT.

This chain links TRBV13 with TRBJ1-1; D gene ambiguous. Trimming took 3 bases from V and 0 from J, leaving 14 bases between them. In germline, CDR1 is PRHDT, CDR2 FYEKMQ (reference sequence). This CDR3 spans 16 amino acids. As DNA, the CDR3 is TGTGCCAGCAGCTTTTCTGCGGGTCAGCTGAACACTGAAGCTTTCTTT. Translated: CASSFSAGQLNTEAFF. The variable domain in full, with the rest retrieved from reference TRBV13 and TRBJ1-1, is AAGVIQSPRHLIKEKRETATLKCYPIPRHDTVYWYQQGPGQDPQFLISFYEKMQSDKGSIPDRFSAQQFSDYHSELNMSSLELGDSALYFCASSFSAGQLNTEAFFGQGTRLTVV.

CDR3 residues: CASSLGTGKDGTEAFF. CDR3 DNA sequence: TGCGCCAGCAGCTTAGGGACAGGGAAAGATGGCACTGAAGCTTTCTTT. The V and J genes are TRBV5-1 and TRBJ1-1; 9 nucleotides align to TRBD1. J gave up 4 bases and V 2 bases, and 9 bases lay outside the gene matches. From germline, CDR1 is SGHRS and CDR2 YFSETQ. The CDR3 contains 16 residues.

This chain connects TRBV28 to TRBJ2-4; 7 nucleotides align to TRBD1. Losses at the gene ends were 8 bases for V and 0 bases for J; bases not matched to a gene: 4. The CDR3 runs 14 residues. Germline lookup yields CDR1 MDHEN and CDR2 SYDVKM. CDR3 region: CASHTGVAKNIQYF. CDR3 nucleotide sequence: TGTGCCAGCCACACAGGGGTAGCCAAAAACATTCAGTACTTC.

The CDR3 bases are TGCGCCAGCATAGAGAGGGGCGGGATGAACACTGAAGCTTTCTTT. Its translation: CASIERGGMNTEAFF. The chain combines TRBV5-1 with TRBJ1-1, with D tentatively TRBD1 (5 bases). The CDR3 extends over 15 amino acids. Germline V gene data show CDR1 as SGHRS and CDR2 as YFSETQ. Trimming left V 6 bases short and J 0 bases short, with 15 bases between.

This clone was detected only once. This chain joins TRBV5-1 and TRBJ1-1; possible D gene TRBD1, 6 bases. CDR1 SGHRS and CDR2 YFSETQ come from the germline V gene. This CDR3 contains 17 residues. V was shortened by 0 bases and J by 1 base, with 16 bases between the two germline ends. This chain's CDR3 is CASSLGGVGASNTEAFF. DNA of the CDR3: TGCGCCAGCAGCTTGGGTGGGGTGGGGGCTTCGAACACTGAAGCTTTCTTT.

The gene calls are TRBV5-1 and TRBJ2-5; 7 positions match TRBD1. Trimming cost V 3 bases and J 4 bases; bases outside gene matches: 9. This CDR3 contains 15 residues. Per the germline V gene, CDR1 is SGHRS and CDR2 is YFSETQ. In DNA form, the CDR3 reads TGCGCCAGCAGCTGGACAGGTATGGTGGGAGAGACCCAGTACTTC. Its translation is CASSWTGMVGETQYF.

V usage is TRBV30 and J usage is TRBJ2-2; 11 bases are shared with TRBD2. The CDR3 length is 16 residues. Germline loops: CDR1 GTSNPN, CDR2 SVGIG (reference sequence). After removal of 7 bases from V and 4 bases from J, the junction contained 11 bases not matched to a gene. CDR3: CAYARLAGRGTGELFF. CDR3 DNA sequence: TGTGCCTACGCGCGACTAGCGGGGAGGGGCACCGGGGAGCTGTTTTTT.

The chain has TRBV2 and TRBJ2-7, with a weak D call TRBD2 (5 bases). The length of the CDR3 is 12 residues. Germline V CDR1 and CDR2: SNHLY, FYNNEI. V was clipped by 5 bases and J by 8 bases, with 13 bases between them. The CDR3 here is CASSMDSPQQYV. The CDR3 DNA follows: TGTGCCAGCAGTATGGACTCACCGCAGCAGTACGTC.

The V and J genes are TRBV28 and TRBJ2-3; possible D gene TRBD2, 7 bases. The CDR3 sequence is 15 residues long. The V end was cut by 5 bases, the J end by 0 bases, with 12 bases between. In germline, CDR1 is MDHEN, CDR2 SYDVKM. The CDR3: CASSRGAGSTDTQYF. CDR3 sequence (DNA): TGTGCCAGCAGTCGGGGGGCAGGCAGCACAGATACGCAGTATTTT. Using reference TRBV28 and TRBJ2-3 for the parts outside the CDR3, the full variable domain is DVKVTQSSRYLVKRTGEKVFLECVQDMDHENMFWYRQDPGLGLRLIYFSYDVKMKEKGDIPEGYSVSREKKERFSLILESASTNQTSMYLCASSRGAGSTDTQYFGPGTRLTVL.

In its sample, this clone was seen a few times. The chain uses TRBV7-2 and TRBJ1-1; maybe TRBD1 (6 bases). The CDR3 sequence is 13 residues long. Germline CDR1 SGHTA, CDR2 FQGNSA. V was pared by 5 bases and J by 1 base, with 8 bases between. The DNA of the CDR3 is TGTGCCAGCAGCCTGGGACAGAACACTGAAGCTTTCTTT. The encoded protein is CASSLGQNTEAFF.

In its sample, this clone was seen once. The junction and the germline gene differ at one end; a read error may be behind it. The J gene is TRBJ1-5, the V gene TRBV7-7, with TRBD1 as a possible D gene (6 bases). Germline CDR1 reads SSHAT; CDR2 reads FNYEAQ (reference sequence). CDR3 length equals 14 residues. The CDR3 nucleotides read TGTGCTAGCAGCGCCTCAGGGGTGGGACAGCCCCAGCATTTT. The encoded protein is CASSASGVGQPQHF.

V is TRBV2 and J is TRBJ2-3, with 10 bases identical to TRBD2. V shed 7 bases and J 3 bases; nucleotides not matched to a gene: 13. The CDR3 is 17 residues long. CDR1 is SNHLY, CDR2 FYNNEI, per germline. The CDR3 region is CASMDMEGTSVTDTQYF. CDR3 nucleotide sequence: TGTGCCAGCATGGACATGGAAGGGACTAGCGTTACAGATACGCAGTATTTT.

This sequence joins TRBV7-2 and TRBJ1-6; D is unresolved. Looked up from germline, CDR1 is SGHTA and CDR2 is FQGNSA. V was shortened by 5 bases and J by 9 bases, with 14 bases between the two germline ends. This CDR3 is 14 amino acids long. The CDR3 coding sequence is TGTGCCAGCAGCGGACTGGGTTCGGGTTCACCCCTCCACTTT. Its protein is CASSGLGSGSPLHF.